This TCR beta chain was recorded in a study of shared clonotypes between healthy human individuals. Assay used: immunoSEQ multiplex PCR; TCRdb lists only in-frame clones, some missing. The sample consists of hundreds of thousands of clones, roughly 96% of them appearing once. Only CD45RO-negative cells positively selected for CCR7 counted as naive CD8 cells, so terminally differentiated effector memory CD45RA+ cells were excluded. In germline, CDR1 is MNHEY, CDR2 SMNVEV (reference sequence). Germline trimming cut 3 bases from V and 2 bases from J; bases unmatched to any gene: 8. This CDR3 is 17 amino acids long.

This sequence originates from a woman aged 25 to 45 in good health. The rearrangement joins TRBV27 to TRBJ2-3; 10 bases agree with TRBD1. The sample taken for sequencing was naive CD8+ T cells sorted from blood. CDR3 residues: CASSFISGQGITDTQYF. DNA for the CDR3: TGTGCCAGCAGTTTCATATCGGGACAGGGGATCACAGATACGCAGTATTTT.